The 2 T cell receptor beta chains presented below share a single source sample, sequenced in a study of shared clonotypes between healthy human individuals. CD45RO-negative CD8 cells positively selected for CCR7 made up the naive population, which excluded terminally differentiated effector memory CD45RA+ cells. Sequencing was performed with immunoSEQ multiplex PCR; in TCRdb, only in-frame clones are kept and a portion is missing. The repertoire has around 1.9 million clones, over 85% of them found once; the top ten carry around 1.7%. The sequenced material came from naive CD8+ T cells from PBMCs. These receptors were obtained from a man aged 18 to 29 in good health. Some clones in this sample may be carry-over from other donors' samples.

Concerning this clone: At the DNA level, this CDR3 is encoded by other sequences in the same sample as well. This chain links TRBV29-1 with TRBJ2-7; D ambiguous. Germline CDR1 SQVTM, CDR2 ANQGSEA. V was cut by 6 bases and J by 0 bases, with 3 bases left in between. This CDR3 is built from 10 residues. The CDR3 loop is CSVLSYEQYF. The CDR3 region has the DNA TGCAGCGTCCTCTCCTACGAGCAGTACTTC.

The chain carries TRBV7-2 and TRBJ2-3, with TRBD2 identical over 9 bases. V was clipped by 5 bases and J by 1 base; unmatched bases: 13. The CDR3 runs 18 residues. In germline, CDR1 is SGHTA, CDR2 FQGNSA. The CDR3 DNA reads TGTGCCAGCAGCAAACGACTAGCGGAAGGATGGGGCACAGATACGCAGTATTTT. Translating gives CASSKRLAEGWGTDTQYF.